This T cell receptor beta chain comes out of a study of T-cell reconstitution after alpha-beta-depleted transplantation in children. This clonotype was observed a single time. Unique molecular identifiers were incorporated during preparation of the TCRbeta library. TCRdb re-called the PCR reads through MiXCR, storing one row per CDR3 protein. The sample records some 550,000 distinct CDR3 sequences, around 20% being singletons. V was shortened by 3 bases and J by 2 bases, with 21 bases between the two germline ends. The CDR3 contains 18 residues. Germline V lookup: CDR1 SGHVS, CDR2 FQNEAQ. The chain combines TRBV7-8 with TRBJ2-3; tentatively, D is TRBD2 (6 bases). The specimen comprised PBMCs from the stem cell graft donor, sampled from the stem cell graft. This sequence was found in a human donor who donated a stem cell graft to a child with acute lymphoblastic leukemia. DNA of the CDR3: TGTGCCAGCAGCTTCCCGGGAGTGGGGAGTGGGCACACAGATACGCAGTATTTT. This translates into CASSFPGVGSGHTDTQYF.